This is a list of T cell receptor beta chains from one sample in a study of OX40 agonist ivuxolimab in advanced cancers. Profiling relied on immunoSEQ multiplex PCR, and the TCRdb table lists in-frame clones only, not all of them. Of 69,000 or so clones listed, 85% are singletons. The source was CD4+ or CD8+ T cells sorted from blood, collected in a trial of the OX40 agonist ivuxolimab. The source is an adult with an advanced solid tumor such as melanoma, head and neck, liver or kidney cancer. The CDR3 runs from the conserved cysteine through the conserved F or W. The order of the fields is V gene, clone size, J gene, D gene, CDR3 DNA, CDR3 protein. A D gene is named only where the DNA matches it firmly. Part of the rows lack a size; the others show once, few, many or a class for expanded clones.

v_gene: TRBV6-6; abundance: .; j_gene: TRBJ1-1; d_gene: .; CDR3nt: TGTGCCAGCACGCGGTGGGCGGGGGGTCAGTCTGAAGCTTTCTTT; CDR3aa: CASTRWAGGQSEAFF
v_gene: TRBV28; abundance: .; j_gene: TRBJ1-5; d_gene: .; CDR3nt: TGTGCCAGCAGAAATAGCAATCAGCCCCAGCATTTT; CDR3aa: CASRNSNQPQHF
v_gene: TRBV6-1; abundance: .; j_gene: TRBJ2-1; d_gene: .; CDR3nt: TGTGCCAGCAGTGAAATGGTGGGCGGTGAGCAGTTCTTC; CDR3aa: CASSEMVGGEQFF
v_gene: TRBV5-1; abundance: once; j_gene: TRBJ1-2; d_gene: TRBD1; CDR3nt: TGCGCCAGCAGCCCGCAGGGGGCCACCTATGGCTACACCTTC; CDR3aa: CASSPQGATYGYTF
v_gene: TRBV19; abundance: .; j_gene: TRBJ2-3; d_gene: TRBD2; CDR3nt: TGTGCCAGTAGGCCGGGACTAGCGGGGACAGATACGCAGTATTTT; CDR3aa: CASRPGLAGTDTQYF
v_gene: TRBV15; abundance: once; j_gene: TRBJ1-1; d_gene: .; CDR3nt: TGTGCCACCAGCAGAGATTTGGGGCAGGGTGAAGCTTTCTTT; CDR3aa: CATSRDLGQGEAFF
v_gene: TRBV5-1; abundance: .; j_gene: TRBJ2-1; d_gene: .; CDR3nt: TGCGCCAGCAGCTTGGTCCAATCTGGCGAGCAGTTCTTC; CDR3aa: CASSLVQSGEQFF
v_gene: TRBV7-2; abundance: .; j_gene: TRBJ1-2; d_gene: .; CDR3nt: TGTGCCAGCAGCCAACGAGTGAGCTATGGCTACACCTTC; CDR3aa: CASSQRVSYGYTF
v_gene: TRBV7-9; abundance: .; j_gene: TRBJ1-1; d_gene: TRBD1; CDR3nt: TGTGCCAGCAGCCCAATGGGACAGGGGTTCACTGAAGCTTTCTTT; CDR3aa: CASSPMGQGFTEAFF
v_gene: TRBV14; abundance: .; j_gene: TRBJ2-1; d_gene: .; CDR3nt: TGTGCCAGCAGCCAACCTTCTTTCTACAATGAGCAGTTCTTC; CDR3aa: CASSQPSFYNEQFF
v_gene: TRBV2; abundance: .; j_gene: TRBJ2-1; d_gene: .; CDR3nt: TGTGCCAGCAGTGAAGTGTACAATGAGCAGTTCTTC; CDR3aa: CASSEVYNEQFF
v_gene: TRBV28; abundance: .; j_gene: TRBJ1-2; d_gene: TRBD1; CDR3nt: TGTGCCAGCAGTCCCTGGACAGGGAACGGCTACACCTTC; CDR3aa: CASSPWTGNGYTF
v_gene: TRBV6-5; abundance: .; j_gene: TRBJ1-5; d_gene: TRBD1; CDR3nt: TGTGCCAGCAGTAGGACAGGGGAGAATCAGCCCCAGCATTTT; CDR3aa: CASSRTGENQPQHF
v_gene: TRBV30; abundance: .; j_gene: TRBJ2-5; d_gene: .; CDR3nt: TGTGCCTGGAGGGCTGACGGGGAGACCCAGTACTTC; CDR3aa: CAWRADGETQYF
v_gene: TRBV7-9; abundance: .; j_gene: TRBJ2-5; d_gene: .; CDR3nt: TGTGCCAGCAGGCCGGGGAGCCAAGAGACCCAGTACTTC; CDR3aa: CASRPGSQETQYF
v_gene: TRBV21-1; abundance: .; j_gene: TRBJ1-1; d_gene: .; CDR3nt: TGTGCCAGCAGCAAACAAGCCGGGCCCGACCAGGGGAACACTGAAGCTTTCTTT; CDR3aa: CASSKQAGPDQGNTEAFF
v_gene: TRBV28; abundance: .; j_gene: TRBJ1-1; d_gene: .; CDR3nt: TGTGCCAGCAGTTTACCTCCAGGCTTTGAAGCTTTCTTT; CDR3aa: CASSLPPGFEAFF
v_gene: TRBV7-9; abundance: .; j_gene: TRBJ2-1; d_gene: .; CDR3nt: TGTGCCAGCAAAGGCACCGGGCCTTTCTACAATGAGCAGTTCTTC; CDR3aa: CASKGTGPFYNEQFF
v_gene: TRBV5-4; abundance: once; j_gene: TRBJ1-2; d_gene: .; CDR3nt: TGTGCCAGCAGCTTGTCAGGGAACATCTACACCTTC; CDR3aa: CASSLSGNIYTF
v_gene: TRBV18; abundance: once; j_gene: TRBJ1-3; d_gene: .; CDR3nt: TGTGCCAGCTCACCACCGGGGAGGCCGAACTCTGGAAACACCATATATTTT; CDR3aa: CASSPPGRPNSGNTIYF
v_gene: TRBV2; abundance: .; j_gene: TRBJ2-5; d_gene: TRBD1; CDR3nt: TGTGCCAGCAGGGGCTCAGGGGGCCAAGAGACCCAGTACTTC; CDR3aa: CASRGSGGQETQYF
v_gene: TRBV18; abundance: .; j_gene: TRBJ1-1; d_gene: TRBD1; CDR3nt: TGTGCCAGCTCACCAGCGACAGGGTTGGGCACTGAAGCTTTCTTT; CDR3aa: CASSPATGLGTEAFF
v_gene: TRBV19; abundance: .; j_gene: TRBJ2-4; d_gene: .; CDR3nt: TGTGCCAGTAGTATAACGGGGATCCAAAACATTCAGTACTTC; CDR3aa: CASSITGIQNIQYF
v_gene: TRBV18; abundance: .; j_gene: TRBJ2-7; d_gene: .; CDR3nt: TGTGCCAGCTCACCACCTCAGGACGGTTACGAGCAGTACTTC; CDR3aa: CASSPPQDGYEQYF
v_gene: TRBV19; abundance: once; j_gene: TRBJ1-2; d_gene: .; CDR3nt: TGTGCCAGTAGTATCCTCGGGGAATCGTTCTATGGCTACACCTTC; CDR3aa: CASSILGESFYGYTF
v_gene: TRBV4-3; abundance: .; j_gene: TRBJ1-2; d_gene: TRBD1; CDR3nt: TGCGCCAGCAGCCAAGATCTTAACAGGGGGGACTATGGCTACACCTTC; CDR3aa: CASSQDLNRGDYGYTF
v_gene: TRBV2; abundance: .; j_gene: TRBJ2-7; d_gene: .; CDR3nt: TGTGCCAGCAGTGAGGGGGGATTAGGAGGGTACGAGCAGTACTTC; CDR3aa: CASSEGGLGGYEQYF
v_gene: TRBV10-2; abundance: .; j_gene: TRBJ1-2; d_gene: .; CDR3nt: TGCGCCAGCAGTGCCAAGGGGGAGACCTTAGTTCGGTACACCTTC; CDR3aa: CASSAKGETLVRYTF
v_gene: TRBV12-1; abundance: .; j_gene: TRBJ2-7; d_gene: .; CDR3nt: TGTGCCAGCAGCCTGCGGGAGGGCCCCTCGTACTTC; CDR3aa: CASSLREGPSYF
v_gene: TRBV7-2; abundance: .; j_gene: TRBJ2-7; d_gene: TRBD2; CDR3nt: TGTGCCAGCAGCTTTTATCGGACTAGCGGGAGTGCCTACGAGCAGTACTTC; CDR3aa: CASSFYRTSGSAYEQYF
v_gene: TRBV19; abundance: .; j_gene: TRBJ2-7; d_gene: TRBD1; CDR3nt: TGTGCCAGTAACGCCGGGGGACAGGGACTCTACGAGCAGTACTTC; CDR3aa: CASNAGGQGLYEQYF
v_gene: TRBV11-2; abundance: .; j_gene: TRBJ2-7; d_gene: TRBD1; CDR3nt: TGTGCCAGCAGCCGGGACAGGGTGCGCGAGCAGTACTTC; CDR3aa: CASSRDRVREQYF
v_gene: TRBV9; abundance: .; j_gene: TRBJ1-2; d_gene: TRBD1; CDR3nt: TGTGCCAGCAGCGTAGCTACGGGGACAGGGGGCTACTATGGCTACACCTTC; CDR3aa: CASSVATGTGGYYGYTF
v_gene: TRBV28; abundance: .; j_gene: TRBJ1-5; d_gene: .; CDR3nt: TGTGCCAGCAGTGCGACAGATCAGCCCCAGCATTTT; CDR3aa: CASSATDQPQHF
v_gene: TRBV6-6; abundance: .; j_gene: TRBJ1-6; d_gene: TRBD1; CDR3nt: TGTGCCAGCAGTTCACCGGGACAGGGAGGTTCACCCCTCCACTTT; CDR3aa: CASSSPGQGGSPLHF
v_gene: TRBV9; abundance: once; j_gene: TRBJ2-5; d_gene: TRBD1; CDR3nt: TGTGCCAGCAGCTTAACAGGGGGCAGGGAGACCCAGTACTTC; CDR3aa: CASSLTGGRETQYF
v_gene: TRBV5-5; abundance: .; j_gene: TRBJ1-2; d_gene: .; CDR3nt: TGTGCCAGCAGCACTACGACGGACAGAGCTAACTATGGCTACACCTTC; CDR3aa: CASSTTTDRANYGYTF
v_gene: TRBV4-2; abundance: once; j_gene: TRBJ2-5; d_gene: TRBD1; CDR3nt: TGTGCCAGCAGCCAAGCAGTCACAGGGGGGCAAGAGACCCAGTACTTC; CDR3aa: CASSQAVTGGQETQYF
v_gene: TRBV4-1; abundance: .; j_gene: TRBJ2-3; d_gene: .; CDR3nt: TGCGCCAGCGCACCGTTGGGCACAGATACGCAGTATTTT; CDR3aa: CASAPLGTDTQYF
v_gene: TRBV5-1; abundance: .; j_gene: TRBJ2-5; d_gene: TRBD1; CDR3nt: TGCGCCAGCAGCTCGGCCCGGACAGGGCAGGAGACCCAGTACTTC; CDR3aa: CASSSARTGQETQYF
v_gene: TRBV10-2; abundance: .; j_gene: TRBJ2-7; d_gene: .; CDR3nt: TGCGCCAGCAGTCAGGTGGGAGTGAACTACGAGCAGTACTTC; CDR3aa: CASSQVGVNYEQYF
v_gene: TRBV5-1; abundance: .; j_gene: TRBJ1-6; d_gene: .; CDR3nt: TGCGCCAGCAGCCAAGGACGGCTTTATAATTCACCCCTCCACTTT; CDR3aa: CASSQGRLYNSPLHF
v_gene: TRBV19; abundance: .; j_gene: TRBJ2-4; d_gene: TRBD2; CDR3nt: TGTGCCAGTAGTATGGGACTAGCGGACGCCAAAAACATTCAGTACTTC; CDR3aa: CASSMGLADAKNIQYF
v_gene: TRBV19; abundance: .; j_gene: TRBJ1-5; d_gene: TRBD1; CDR3nt: TGTGCCAGTAGGTTGACAGGGAGGCGATATGATCAGCCCCAGCATTTT; CDR3aa: CASRLTGRRYDQPQHF
v_gene: TRBV2; abundance: .; j_gene: TRBJ1-2; d_gene: .; CDR3nt: TGTGCCAGCAGTAGAGGGGCGGAAGGCTACACCTTC; CDR3aa: CASSRGAEGYTF
v_gene: TRBV30; abundance: .; j_gene: TRBJ2-1; d_gene: .; CDR3nt: TGTGCCTGGAGGGGTCAGCGGGTGGTTGAGCAGTTCTTC; CDR3aa: CAWRGQRVVEQFF
v_gene: TRBV5-1; abundance: .; j_gene: TRBJ2-1; d_gene: .; CDR3nt: TGCGCCAGCAGCTTGGGACAGATAGTTTCCTACAATGAGCAGTTCTTC; CDR3aa: CASSLGQIVSYNEQFF
v_gene: TRBV7-7; abundance: .; j_gene: TRBJ2-1; d_gene: .; CDR3nt: TGTGCTAGCAGCTTAGTGTTCGAAGACAATGAGCAGTTCTTC; CDR3aa: CASSLVFEDNEQFF
v_gene: TRBV5-1; abundance: .; j_gene: TRBJ2-5; d_gene: .; CDR3nt: TGCGCCAGCAGCTTGGAGGGGGGAAAAGAGACCCAGTACTTC; CDR3aa: CASSLEGGKETQYF
v_gene: TRBV7-2; abundance: .; j_gene: TRBJ1-5; d_gene: .; CDR3nt: TGTGCCAGCAGCTTATATTGGGGGAGCAATCAGCCCCAGCATTTT; CDR3aa: CASSLYWGSNQPQHF
v_gene: TRBV7-2; abundance: .; j_gene: TRBJ2-3; d_gene: TRBD2; CDR3nt: TGTGCCAGCAGCTTAGTCCCCGCTAGCGGGGCCAGCACAGATACGCAGTATTTT; CDR3aa: CASSLVPASGASTDTQYF
v_gene: TRBV19; abundance: .; j_gene: TRBJ1-1; d_gene: .; CDR3nt: TGTGCCAGTAGTTCAATGGGGGGGTACACTGAAGCTTTCTTT; CDR3aa: CASSSMGGYTEAFF
v_gene: TRBV2; abundance: few; j_gene: TRBJ1-1; d_gene: TRBD1; CDR3nt: TGTGCCAGCAGTGGCCCTTTCGGACAGGGTCGGACTGAAGCTTTCTTT; CDR3aa: CASSGPFGQGRTEAFF
v_gene: TRBV5-6; abundance: .; j_gene: TRBJ2-7; d_gene: TRBD1; CDR3nt: TGTGCCAGCAGCTTGGTGCCAGGGGGCTACGAGCAGTACTTC; CDR3aa: CASSLVPGGYEQYF
v_gene: TRBV19; abundance: .; j_gene: TRBJ2-2; d_gene: TRBD2; CDR3nt: TGTGCCAGTAGTTACCTTACTAGCGGGGTGAACACCGGGGAGCTGTTTTTT; CDR3aa: CASSYLTSGVNTGELFF
v_gene: TRBV15; abundance: .; j_gene: TRBJ1-2; d_gene: .; CDR3nt: TGTGCCACCAGCACTTTTCGCGGGGACGGCTACACCTTC; CDR3aa: CATSTFRGDGYTF